Reported below is one TCR beta chain. The data derive from a study of CD8 T cells in Susac syndrome. Per the germline V gene, CDR1 is SQVTM and CDR2 is ANQGSEA. This CDR3 has 18 residues. V shed 6 bases, J shed 1 base, and the junction held 11 bases outside the gene matches. Sequencing targeted TCR beta in T cells from blood (CD8+ and CD4+). RNA, at roughly 0.45 to 1 ug, was reverse transcribed with random hexamers. With immunoSEQ multiplex PCR, TCR beta CDR3 was amplified across 54 Vbeta and 13 Jbeta. TCRdb redid the calling of the immunoSEQ multiplex PCR reads with MiXCR, one entry per CDR3 protein. Of about 83,000 distinct CDR3 sequences listed, roughly 96% were seen once; the top ten hold about 0.41%.

The V gene is TRBV29-1, the J gene TRBJ2-1, with TRBD2 matching over 14 bases. The sequence was collected from a human donor with Susac syndrome. Specimen: CD8+ T cells from PBMCs. The CDR3 nucleotides are TGCAGCGTGGTCGGACTAGCGGGAGGTTCAATTTCCTACAATGAGCAGTTCTTC. Translated, it gives CSVVGLAGGSISYNEQFF.